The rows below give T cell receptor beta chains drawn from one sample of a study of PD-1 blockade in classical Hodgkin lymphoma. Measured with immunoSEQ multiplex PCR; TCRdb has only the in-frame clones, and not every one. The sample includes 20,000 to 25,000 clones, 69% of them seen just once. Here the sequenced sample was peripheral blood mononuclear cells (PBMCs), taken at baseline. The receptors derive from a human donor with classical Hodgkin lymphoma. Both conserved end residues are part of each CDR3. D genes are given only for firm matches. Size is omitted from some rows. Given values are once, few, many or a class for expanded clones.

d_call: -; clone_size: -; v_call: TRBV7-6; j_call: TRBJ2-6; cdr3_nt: TGTGCCACCCGCGACTCTGGGGCCAACGTCCTGACTTTC; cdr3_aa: CATRDSGANVLTF
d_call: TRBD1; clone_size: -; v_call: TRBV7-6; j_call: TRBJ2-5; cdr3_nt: TGTGCCAGCGCCAGGGGGCCTGTAGAAGAGACCCAGTACTTC; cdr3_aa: CASARGPVEETQYF
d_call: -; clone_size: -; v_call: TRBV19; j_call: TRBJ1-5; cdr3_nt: TGTGCCAGTAGTTTGGTCGGGGGTGGCAATCAGCCCCAGCATTTT; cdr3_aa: CASSLVGGGNQPQHF
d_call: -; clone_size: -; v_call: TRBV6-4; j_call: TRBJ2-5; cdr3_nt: TGTGCCAGCAGTGTTCCCGGGCCGAAAGAGACCCAGTACTTC; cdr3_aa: CASSVPGPKETQYF
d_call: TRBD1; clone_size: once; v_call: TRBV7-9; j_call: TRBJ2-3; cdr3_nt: TGTGCCAGCAGCTTTTTACAGGGGGCGTCGGATACGCAGTATTTT; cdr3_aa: CASSFLQGASDTQYF
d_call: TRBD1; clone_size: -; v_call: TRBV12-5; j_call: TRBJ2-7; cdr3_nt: TGTGCTAGTGGGCAAACGGACAGGTTTTTCTACGAGCAGTACTTC; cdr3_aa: CASGQTDRFFYEQYF
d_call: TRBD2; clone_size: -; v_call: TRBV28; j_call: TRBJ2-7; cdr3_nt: TGTGCCAGCAGTTCGCGGGGTCTAGCGGGGGCCCTATCCTACGAGCAGTACTTC; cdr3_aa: CASSSRGLAGALSYEQYF
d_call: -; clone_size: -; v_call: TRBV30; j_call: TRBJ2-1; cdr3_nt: TGTGCCTGGAGGTGGGGAACTGAGCAGTTCTTC; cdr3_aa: CAWRWGTEQFF
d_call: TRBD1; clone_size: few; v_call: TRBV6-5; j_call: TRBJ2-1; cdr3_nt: TGTGCCAGCAACAGGGGGGCTTGGGATGAGCAGTTCTTC; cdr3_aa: CASNRGAWDEQFF
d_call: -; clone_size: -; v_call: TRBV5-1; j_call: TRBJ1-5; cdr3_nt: TGCGCCAGCAGCTTGTCGGGGGCAGGGCAGCCCCAGCATTTT; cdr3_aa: CASSLSGAGQPQHF
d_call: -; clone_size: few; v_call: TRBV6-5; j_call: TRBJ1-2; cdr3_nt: TGTGCCAGCAGTTACTCGAGATTACAGGGCGGCTACACCTTC; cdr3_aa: CASSYSRLQGGYTF
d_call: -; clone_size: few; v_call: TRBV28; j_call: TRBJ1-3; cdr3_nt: TGTGCCAGCAGTTTATTTTTTACAGGGATGGAAGGAGGAAACACCATATATTTT; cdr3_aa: CASSLFFTGMEGGNTIYF
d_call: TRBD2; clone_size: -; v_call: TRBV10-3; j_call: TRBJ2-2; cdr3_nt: TGTGCCATCAGTGACCCCCCGGGGGGGTTGGCCGGGGAGCTGTTTTTT; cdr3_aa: CAISDPPGGLAGELFF
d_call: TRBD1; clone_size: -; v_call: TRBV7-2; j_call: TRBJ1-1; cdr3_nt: TGTGCCAGCAGCTTAGCGCCACAGGGGGCATTGCCCTCGGTTGATGAAGCTTTCTTT; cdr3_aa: CASSLAPQGALPSVDEAFF
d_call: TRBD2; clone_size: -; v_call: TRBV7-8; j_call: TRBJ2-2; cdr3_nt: TGTGCCAGCAGCTGGGGAGCGGGGGAGCTCACCGGGGAGCTGTTTTTT; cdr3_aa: CASSWGAGELTGELFF
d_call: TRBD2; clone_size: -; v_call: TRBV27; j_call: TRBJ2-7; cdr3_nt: TGTGCCAGCAGGTTCGGGGGGGGTCTACCCTACGAGCAGTACTTC; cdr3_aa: CASRFGGGLPYEQYF
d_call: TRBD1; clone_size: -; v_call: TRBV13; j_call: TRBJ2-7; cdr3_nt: TGTGCCAGCAGCCCCTCTAAGGGACAGGGTCCCGTCGAGCAGTACTTC; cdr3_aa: CASSPSKGQGPVEQYF
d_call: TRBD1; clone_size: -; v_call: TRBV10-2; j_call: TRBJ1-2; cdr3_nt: TGCGCCAGCACGGGACAGGTTACTTATGGCTACACCTTC; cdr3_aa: CASTGQVTYGYTF
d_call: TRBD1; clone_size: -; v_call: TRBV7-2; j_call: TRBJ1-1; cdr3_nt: TGTGCCAGCAGCTCCGTCCAGGGGGACACTGAAGCTTTCTTT; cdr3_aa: CASSSVQGDTEAFF
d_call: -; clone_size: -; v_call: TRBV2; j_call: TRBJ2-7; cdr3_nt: TGTGCCAGCCGATCTTCATCGGGGACCTCCTACGAGCAGTACTTC; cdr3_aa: CASRSSSGTSYEQYF
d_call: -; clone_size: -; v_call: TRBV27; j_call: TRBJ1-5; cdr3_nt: TGTGCCAGCAGTTTCGGAGCCTATCAGCCCCAGCATTTT; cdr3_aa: CASSFGAYQPQHF
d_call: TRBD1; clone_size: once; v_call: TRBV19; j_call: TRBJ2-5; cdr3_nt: TGTGCCAGTAGTCCCGGGACAGGGATAGGAGAGACCCAGTACTTC; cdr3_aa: CASSPGTGIGETQYF